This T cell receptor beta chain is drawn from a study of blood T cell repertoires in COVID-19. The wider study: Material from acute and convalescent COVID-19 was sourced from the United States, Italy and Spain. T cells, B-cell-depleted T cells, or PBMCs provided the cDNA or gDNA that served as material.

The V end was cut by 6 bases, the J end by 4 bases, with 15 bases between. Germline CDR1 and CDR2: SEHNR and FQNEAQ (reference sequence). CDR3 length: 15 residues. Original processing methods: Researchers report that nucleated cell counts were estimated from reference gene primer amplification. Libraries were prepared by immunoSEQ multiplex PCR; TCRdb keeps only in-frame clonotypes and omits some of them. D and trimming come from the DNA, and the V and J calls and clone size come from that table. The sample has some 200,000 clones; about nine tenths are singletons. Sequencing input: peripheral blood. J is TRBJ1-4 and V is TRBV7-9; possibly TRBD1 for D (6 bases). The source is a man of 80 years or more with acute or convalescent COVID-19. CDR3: CASRGQGTFNEKLFF. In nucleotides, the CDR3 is TGTGCCAGCAGGGGTCAGGGGACATTTAATGAAAAACTGTTTTTT.